The TCR beta chain described here comes from a study of T cells of healthy individuals. Germline CDR1 reads SGDLS; CDR2 reads YYNGEE. J gave up 4 bases and V 2 bases, and 4 bases lay outside the gene matches. The CDR3 is 14 residues long. The sample holds many counts of this clonotype. Via MiXCR, TCRdb re-called the 5' RACE reads, giving one row per CDR3 protein. The sample yields about 82,000 distinct CDR3 sequences, roughly 5% seen once. The clonotype comes from a female donor in good health. The chain carries TRBV9 and TRBJ1-1; 8 nucleotides match TRBD1. CDR3 residues: CASSVTGDRTEAFF. The CDR3 nucleotides are TGTGCCAGCAGCGTGACAGGGGATCGCACTGAAGCTTTCTTT.